The 27 T cell receptor beta chains given below trace back to one sample, sequenced in a study of beta chain features in type 1 diabetes. The study reverse transcribed the entire isolated RNA, so it sequenced expressed TCRB transcripts. Repertoires were generated with immunoSEQ multiplex PCR, while TCRdb's copy carries only in-frame clones and drops some. The sample lists about 45,000 clones; about 51% were seen once. Sequenced sample: Tregs from blood. These receptors were taken from a woman under 30 in good health.

This clone has more than one count but fewer than ten. J is TRBJ1-5 and V is TRBV7-8; TRBD1 might be the D (6 bases). The CDR3 runs to 14 residues. Trimming pared 3 bases from V and 7 bases from J, leaving 13 bases between. Germline V gene data show CDR1 as SGHVS and CDR2 as FQNEAQ. Written as DNA, the CDR3 is TGTGCCAGCAGCTTTGAGGGGGACCAGCAGCCCCAGCATTTT. It specifies CASSFEGDQQPQHF.

This clone was seen only once. This chain links TRBV21-1 with TRBJ2-1; the D call in the table, TRBD1, was not verified against the DNA. TRBV21-1 is tagged as a pseudogene. This CDR3 has 16 residues. CDR3 protein: CASSKGNRVGETEQFF. CDR3 nucleotide sequence: TGTGCCAGCAGCAAAGGGAACAGGGTGGGAGAGACTGAGCAGTTCTTC.

The chain recombines TRBV7-6 with TRBJ1-1, with 8 bases fitting TRBD1. V was pared by 0 bases and J by 8 bases, with 8 bases of the junction left unmatched. CDR1 is SGHVS, CDR2 FNYEAQ, per germline. The CDR3 runs to 15 residues. The CDR3 reads CASSLALRGQEEAFF. The CDR3 DNA follows: TGTGCCAGCAGCTTAGCGTTAAGGGGACAGGAGGAAGCTTTCTTT.

The chain links TRBV11-2 to TRBJ2-6, with 8 bases identical to TRBD1. V lost 3 bases and J lost 0; bases outside the gene matches: 7. Germline V gives CDR1 SGHAT, CDR2 FQNNGV. This CDR3 is built from 18 residues. CDR3 in amino acids: CASSLRDRSFSGANVLTF. CDR3 nucleotides: TGTGCCAGCAGCTTGCGGGACAGGTCCTTCTCTGGGGCCAACGTCCTGACTTTC. Using reference TRBV11-2 and TRBJ2-6 for the parts outside the CDR3, the full variable domain is EAGVAQSPRYKIIEKRQSVAFWCNPISGHATLYWYQQILGQGPKLLIQFQNNGVVDDSQLPKDRFSAERLKGVDSTLKIQPAKLEDSAVYLCASSLRDRSFSGANVLTFGAGSRLTVL.

V and J are TRBV4-2 and TRBJ2-7, with D unclear. V dropped 0 bases and J dropped 0 bases, with 6 bases sitting between them. There are 14 residues in the CDR3. Germline CDR1 and CDR2: LGHNA and YNFKEQ. Here the CDR3 DNA reads TGTGCCAGCAGCCAAGAGTACAGCTCCTACGAGCAGTACTTC. This translates into CASSQEYSSYEQYF.

The J gene is TRBJ2-3, the V gene TRBV9; D perhaps matches TRBD1 (6 bases). The germline CDR1 and CDR2 sequences are SGDLS and YYNGEE. CDR3 length equals 15 residues. V lost 1 base to trimming and J lost 3 bases, with 12 bases between them. The CDR3 DNA is TGTGCCAGCAGCGTACTAGCTAGGGGGACAGATACGCAGTATTTT. Its protein product is CASSVLARGTDTQYF.

The chain carries TRBV2 and TRBJ2-7; weak D call: TRBD1 (6 bases). The CDR3 extends over 13 amino acids. The V and J ends lost 6 bases and 6 bases respectively, with 15 bases between them. From germline, CDR1 is SNHLY and CDR2 FYNNEI. CDR3 DNA sequence: TGTGCCAGCAGAAGGGGGACGGGCGGCGAGCAGTACTTC. Translation: CASRRGTGGEQYF. The complete variable domain, with remaining parts taken from reference TRBV2 and TRBJ2-7, reads EPEVTQTPSHQVTQMGQEVILRCVPISNHLYFYWYRQILGQKVEFLVSFYNNEISEKSEIFDDQFSVERPDGSNFTLKIRSTKLEDSAMYFCASRRGTGGEQYFGPGTRLTVT.

This clone has just one count. The rearrangement uses TRBV28 and TRBJ1-1; 8 positions agree with TRBD1. The CDR3 covers 13 residues. Germline V CDR1 and CDR2: MDHEN, SYDVKM. J lost 11 bases, V lost 3 bases, and 8 bases had no gene match. CDR3 DNA sequence: TGTGCCAGCAGTTTTGTTGGCAGGGGGCTGGCTTTCTTT. This translates into CASSFVGRGLAFF.

The V call is TRBV5-6, the J call TRBJ2-7, with D uncertain. Germline V CDR1 and CDR2: SGHDT, YYEEEE. Trimming removed 2 bases at V and 7 bases at J, with 10 bases between. This CDR3 spans 12 amino acids. CDR3 residues: CASSLLSWEQYF. As DNA, the CDR3 is TGTGCCAGCAGCTTACTGAGTTGGGAGCAGTACTTC.

This clone has more than one count but fewer than ten. The chain carries TRBV18 and TRBJ1-1; D is ambiguous. The V and J ends lost 5 bases and 1 base respectively, with 14 bases between them. The CDR3 is made up of 15 amino acids. Germline assignment: CDR1 KGHSH and CDR2 LQKENI. The CDR3 protein is CASSLRAITNTEAFF. The CDR3 DNA reads as TGTGCCAGCTCATTGAGGGCTATTACGAACACTGAAGCTTTCTTT.

Only a few counts were recorded for this clone. The chain has TRBV18 and TRBJ2-2, with 14 bases fitting TRBD2. This CDR3 is built from 17 residues. Germline CDR1 and CDR2: KGHSH and LQKENI. Trimming took 4 bases from V and 5 from J; bases not matched to a gene: 6. CDR3 amino acids: CASSLGTSGSGTGELFF. CDR3 sequence (DNA): TGTGCCAGCTCACTGGGGACTAGCGGGAGTGGAACCGGGGAGCTGTTTTTT.

This clone was counted only a few times. V is TRBV6-6 and J is TRBJ2-7; tentatively, D is TRBD1 (5 bases). The CDR3 runs to 13 residues. In germline, CDR1 is MNHNY, CDR2 SVGAGI (reference sequence). V lost 2 bases to trimming and J lost 4 bases, with 9 bases between them. CDR3 region: CASSYQDKYEQYF. CDR3 DNA: TGTGCCAGCAGTTACCAGGACAAATACGAGCAGTACTTC.

This clone was seen more than once but under ten times. The chain recombines TRBV18 with TRBJ2-2, with TRBD2 as a possible D gene (5 bases). Germline assignment: CDR1 KGHSH and CDR2 LQKENI. CDR3 length: 13 residues. Trimming took off 4 bases at V and 7 bases at J, with 10 bases between the two ends. CDR3 protein: CASSQLVDGELFF. The CDR3 DNA sequence: TGTGCCAGCTCACAACTAGTTGACGGGGAGCTGTTTTTT. Combining the CDR3 with reference TRBV18 and TRBJ2-2 gives the whole variable domain NAGVMQNPRHLVRRRGQEARLRCSPMKGHSHVYWYRQLPEEGLKFMVYLQKENIIDESGMPKERFSAEFPKEGPSILRIQQVVRGDSAAYFCASSQLVDGELFFGEGSRLTVL.

This clone was recorded a few times. The rearrangement joins TRBV4-3 to TRBJ2-5; TRBD2 agrees at 8 bases. The DNA end lines up better with TRBJ2-7; the J call may be wrong. Germline loops: CDR1 LGHNA, CDR2 YSLEER. CDR3 size: 15 residues. The DNA for the CDR3 is TGCGCCAGCAGCCAAGGGCTAGCGGGTTCCTACGAGCAGTACTTC. Amino acid sequence: CASSQGLAGSYEQYF.

The V gene is TRBV5-1, the J gene TRBJ1-5; 7 bases map to TRBD1. J was trimmed by 7 bases and V by 4 bases; bases with no gene match: 8. Germline loops: CDR1 SGHRS, CDR2 YFSETQ. The CDR3 extends over 14 amino acids. CDR3 protein: CASSALTGEQPQHF. CDR3 DNA: TGCGCCAGCAGCGCATTAACAGGGGAGCAGCCCCAGCATTTT. Variable domain in full (rest from reference TRBV5-1 and TRBJ1-5): KAGVTQTPRYLIKTRGQQVTLSCSPISGHRSVSWYQQTPGQGLQFLFEYFSETQRNKGNFPGRFSGRQFSNSRSEMNVSTLELGDSALYLCASSALTGEQPQHFGDGTRLSIL.

This clone has only a few counts. This chain links TRBV28 with TRBJ1-5, with 10 positions matching TRBD1. CDR3 size: 17 residues. Germline V CDR1 and CDR2: MDHEN, SYDVKM. Trimming took 5 bases from V and 4 from J; bases not matched to a gene: 11. CDR3 residues: CASSLTGGPVRNQPQHF. The CDR3 coding sequence is TGTGCCAGCAGTCTGACAGGGGGCCCCGTACGGAATCAGCCCCAGCATTTT. The full variable domain, rest sourced from reference TRBV28 and TRBJ1-5, is DVKVTQSSRYLVKRTGEKVFLECVQDMDHENMFWYRQDPGLGLRLIYFSYDVKMKEKGDIPEGYSVSREKKERFSLILESASTNQTSMYLCASSLTGGPVRNQPQHFGDGTRLSIL.

This clone has more than one count but fewer than ten. The rearrangement joins TRBV2 to TRBJ2-7; 8 nucleotides line up with TRBD1. After removal of 4 bases from V and 4 bases from J, the junction contained 12 bases not matched to a gene. Looked up from germline, CDR1 is SNHLY and CDR2 is FYNNEI. The CDR3 spans 16 residues. The CDR3 here is CASSGHWGTGGYEQYF. The CDR3, as DNA: TGTGCCAGCAGTGGACACTGGGGGACAGGCGGATACGAGCAGTACTTC.

The chain joins TRBV21-1 to TRBJ1-5; the DNA was not compared with TRBD1, the D call given in the table. TRBV21-1 is deemed a pseudogene. This CDR3 comprises 13 residues. CDR3 sequence (DNA): TGTGCCAGCAAGGCAGGGAGCAATCAGCCCCAGCATTTT. Its protein is CASKAGSNQPQHF.

The chain uses TRBV4-1 and TRBJ1-2; 9 nucleotides agree with TRBD1. Germline V lookup: CDR1 MGHRA, CDR2 YSYEKL. The V gene end was trimmed by 2 bases and the J gene end by 7 bases; junction bases not matched to a gene: 2. The CDR3 is 13 amino acids. The CDR3 spells CASSQPTGGGYTF. The DNA for the CDR3 is TGCGCCAGCAGCCAACCGACAGGGGGTGGCTACACCTTC.

This clone was counted between two and nine times. The chain recombines TRBV19 with TRBJ2-4; 8 bases align to TRBD1. After removal of 6 bases from V and 0 bases from J, the junction contained 4 bases not matched to a gene. Germline V lookup: CDR1 LNHDA, CDR2 SQIVND (reference sequence). The CDR3 runs to 15 residues. CDR3: CASRDRGLAKNIQYF. In DNA, the CDR3 is TGTGCCAGTAGAGACAGGGGATTAGCCAAAAACATTCAGTACTTC.

This clone turned up a few times. J is TRBJ2-7 and V is TRBV6-5; TRBD2 aligns across 10 bases. J was trimmed by 3 bases and V by 8 bases; bases with no gene match: 4. The CDR3 has 13 residues. In germline, CDR1 is MNHEY, CDR2 SVGAGI. The CDR3 DNA is TGTGCCAGCGGTATAGCGGGAGGCTACGAGCAGTACTTC. Amino acid sequence: CASGIAGGYEQYF.

Only a few counts were recorded for this clone. The chain is built from TRBV6-5 and TRBJ2-5; no definite D call. This CDR3 region has 13 residues. The germline V gene has CDR1 MNHEY and CDR2 SVGAGI. V dropped 4 bases and J dropped 5 bases, with 11 bases sitting between them. CDR3 residues: CASSSHTEETQYF. DNA of the CDR3: TGTGCCAGCAGTTCTCATACAGAGGAGACCCAGTACTTC.

The chain is built from TRBV5-1 and TRBJ2-7; 8 bases are a match to TRBD1. This CDR3 comprises 15 residues. With 2 bases clipped from V and 0 bases from J, the junction kept 4 bases outside the gene matches. Germline CDR1 and CDR2: SGHRS and YFSETQ. The DNA of the CDR3 is TGCGCCAGCAGCTTTACAGGGGGGAGCTCCTACGAGCAGTACTTC. Residues: CASSFTGGSSYEQYF.

In its sample, this clone was seen a few times. The V gene is TRBV15, the J gene TRBJ2-1; 15 bases map to TRBD2. J was trimmed by 0 bases and V by 4 bases; bases with no gene match: 7. The CDR3 has 19 amino acids. CDR1 and CDR2 from the germline V gene are LNHNV and YYDKDF (reference sequence). The CDR3 spells CATSTEGLAGGLSYNEQFF. As DNA, the CDR3 is TGTGCCACCAGCACAGAGGGACTAGCGGGAGGCCTCTCCTACAATGAGCAGTTCTTC.

V gene TRBV7-6 combines with J gene TRBJ2-7; 15 bases agree with TRBD2. Germline CDR1 reads SGHVS; CDR2 reads FNYEAQ. The CDR3 is 17 amino acids. V dropped 3 bases and J dropped 7; count of bases not matched to a gene: 10. DNA for the CDR3: TGTGCCAGCAGCTTTTGGACTAGCGGGAGGGTTTTGGGGGAGCAGTACTTC. As protein: CASSFWTSGRVLGEQYF.

This clone occurred a few times. The V gene is TRBV2, the J gene TRBJ1-5; 7 positions match TRBD1. The CDR3 is 14 amino acids. The trim removed 5 bases at V and 4 bases at J, leaving 5 bases unmatched. Germline CDR1 reads SNHLY; CDR2 reads FYNNEI. The CDR3 loop reads CASSRSGGNQPQHF. CDR3 DNA: TGTGCCAGCAGTCGTTCAGGGGGTAATCAGCCCCAGCATTTT. Together with reference TRBV2 and TRBJ1-5, the CDR3 gives the full variable domain: EPEVTQTPSHQVTQMGQEVILRCVPISNHLYFYWYRQILGQKVEFLVSFYNNEISEKSEIFDDQFSVERPDGSNFTLKIRSTKLEDSAMYFCASSRSGGNQPQHFGDGTRLSIL.

This clone has only one observation. The chain employs TRBV19 and TRBJ2-2; a possible D gene is TRBD2 (6 bases). The V gene's germline CDR1 is LNHDA and CDR2 SQIVND (reference sequence). V dropped 8 bases and J dropped 3 bases, with 16 bases sitting between them. The CDR3 runs 15 residues. The CDR3 sequence is CASGPGVGYTGELFF. The CDR3 region has the DNA TGTGCCAGTGGGCCGGGAGTCGGGTACACCGGGGAGCTGTTTTTT.